One sample yielded the 28 T cell receptor beta chains listed below, sequenced in a study of T cell repertoires in cytomegalovirus infection. TCRdb re-analysed the reads in MiXCR, keeping a single row per CDR3 protein. The sample has under 250,000 distinct CDR3 sequences, 6.5% seen once; the top ten hold 6.5%. The sample was PBMCs. The receptors originated from a human donor in good health (CMV status not recorded). Some clones in this sample may be carry-over from other donors' samples.

In the case of this clonotype: Possible read error: a much larger clone is one base away. This chain links TRBV5-1 with TRBJ1-1; maybe TRBD1 (6 bases). The CDR3 has 14 residues. Trimming stripped 9 bases from V and 4 bases from J, with 19 bases between. Germline V CDR1 and CDR2: SGHRS, YFSETQ. CDR3 in amino acids: CANKREGGRTEAFF. CDR3 DNA sequence: TGCGCCAACAAAAGGGAAGGGGGACGCACTGAAGCTTTCTTT.

This clonotype was observed at least ten times. J is TRBJ2-1 and V is TRBV7-6; 9 positions agree with TRBD1. Unmatched junction bases numbered 14, after V lost 5 bases and J lost 12 bases. The CDR3 consists of 15 residues. Germline CDR1 is SGHVS and CDR2 is FNYEAQ. This chain's CDR3 is CASSATPRDRVGQFF. As DNA, the CDR3 is TGTGCCAGCAGCGCAACCCCCCGGGACAGGGTGGGGCAGTTCTTC.

With respect to this clonotype: A much larger clonotype is one base distant, so this may be a read error. The rearrangement links TRBV5-5 to TRBJ2-1; D perhaps matches TRBD2 (5 bases). This CDR3 spans 14 amino acids. The germline CDR1 and CDR2 sequences are SGHKS and YYEKEE (reference sequence). Trimming pared 2 bases from V and 9 bases from J, leaving 15 bases between. The CDR3 loop reads CASSFPVLEGEQFF. CDR3 DNA: TGTGCCAGCAGCTTTCCGGTACTTGAGGGTGAGCAGTTCTTC.

The chain carries TRBV18 and TRBJ1-1, with D perhaps TRBD1 (6 bases). V was cut by 5 bases and J by 6 bases, with 19 bases left in between. This CDR3 is built from 15 residues. CDR1 is KGHSH, CDR2 LQKENI, per germline. The CDR3: CASSTAPGEGAEAFF. The CDR3 DNA reads as TGTGCCAGCTCAACCGCCCCAGGGGAAGGCGCTGAAGCTTTCTTT.

A few counts support this clonotype. V usage is TRBV20-1 and J usage is TRBJ1-2; 9 nucleotides line up with TRBD1. The CDR3 has 14 amino acids. Germline V lookup: CDR1 DFQATT, CDR2 SNEGSKA (reference sequence). V lost 3 bases and J lost 2; bases outside the gene matches: 4. CDR3 DNA: TGCAGTGCTAGTCAACAGGGGGCCAACTATGGCTACACCTTC. It encodes CSASQQGANYGYTF.

This clonotype was picked up many times. The V and J genes are TRBV9 and TRBJ1-1, with 7 bases matching TRBD1. The CDR3 runs to 15 residues. Germline V CDR1 and CDR2: SGDLS, YYNGEE. Trimming cost V 3 bases and J 5 bases; bases outside gene matches: 10. Written as DNA, the CDR3 is TGTGCCAGCAGCGAAGAACAGGGGAGGGGAACTGAAGCTTTCTTT. This sequence encodes CASSEEQGRGTEAFF. The whole variable domain, remainder taken from reference TRBV9 and TRBJ1-1, is DSGVTQTPKHLITATGQRVTLRCSPRSGDLSVYWYQQSLDQGLQFLIQYYNGEERAKGNILERFSAQQFPDLHSELNLSSLELGDSALYFCASSEEQGRGTEAFFGQGTRLTVV.

The table lists this clonotype with many counts. This rearrangement joins TRBV4-3 to TRBJ1-4, with no clear D. Trimming left V 1 base short and J 0 bases short, with 15 bases between. From germline, CDR1 is LGHNA and CDR2 YSLEER. The CDR3 extends over 18 amino acids. CDR3 DNA sequence: TGCGCCAGCAGCCAAGTTGGGATAGGAAGTGCAACTAATGAAAAACTGTTTTTT. Its translation is CASSQVGIGSATNEKLFF.

This clonotype was seen a few times. This CDR3 is CASGPGGAAYEQYF. The CDR3 DNA follows: TGTGCCAGCGGCCCCGGGGGGGCAGCCTACGAGCAGTACTTC. The gene calls are TRBV27 and TRBJ2-7; 8 bases align to TRBD2. The CDR3 loop spans 14 amino acids. With V trimmed by 8 bases and J by 2 bases, 8 bases remained unmatched. Germline V CDR1 and CDR2: MNHEY, SMNVEV (reference sequence).

The J gene is TRBJ2-5, the V gene TRBV29-1, with a possible D match to TRBD2 (7 bases). Germline V gene lookup returns CDR1 SQVTM and CDR2 ANQGSEA. V gave up 6 bases and J gave up 5 bases, with 16 bases separating them. This CDR3 has 13 amino acids. This CDR3 reads CSVRGGRDETQYF. CDR3 DNA: TGCAGCGTGAGGGGGGGGAGGGATGAGACCCAGTACTTC. Combining the CDR3 with reference TRBV29-1 and TRBJ2-5 gives the whole variable domain SAVISQKPSRDICQRGTSLTIQCQVDSQVTMMFWYRQQPGQSLTLIATANQGSEATYESGFVIDKFPISRPNLTFSTLTVSNMSPEDSSIYLCSVRGGRDETQYFGPGTRLLVL.

Ten or more counts support this clonotype. V and J are TRBV12-3 or TRBV12-4 and TRBJ2-7; a weak D match, TRBD2 (5 bases). The V end was cut by 5 bases, the J end by 0 bases, with 8 bases between. The CDR3 is 13 residues long. The DNA of the CDR3 is TGTGCCAGCAGTCCACGGGGCTCCTACGAGCAGTACTTC. The encoded protein is CASSPRGSYEQYF.

This clonotype occurred many times. V usage is TRBV11-2 and J usage is TRBJ2-5, with D hard to call. The CDR3 runs to 13 residues. Germline assignment: CDR1 SGHAT and CDR2 FQNNGV. Trimming took 5 bases from V and 7 from J, leaving 14 bases between them. The CDR3 loop reads CASSTYSVRTQYF. The CDR3 nucleotides are TGTGCCAGCAGCACATACTCCGTCCGGACCCAGTACTTC.

In this sample, this clonotype turned up many times. This chain links TRBV5-1 with TRBJ2-7, with D tentatively TRBD1 (6 bases). This CDR3 region has 13 residues. Germline V gene data show CDR1 as SGHRS and CDR2 as YFSETQ. V lost 4 bases and J lost 5, with 13 bases in between. This CDR3 reads CASSTTGTHEQYF. CDR3 DNA: TGCGCCAGCAGCACAACAGGGACCCACGAGCAGTACTTC.

In its sample, this clonotype was seen many times. The chain uses TRBV4-3 and TRBJ1-2; D uncertain. V lost 0 bases and J 5 bases, leaving 10 bases between the germline ends. Germline V gene lookup returns CDR1 LGHNA and CDR2 YSLEER. This CDR3 is built from 14 residues. The CDR3 loop is CASSQDPAAYGYTF. CDR3 nucleotides: TGCGCCAGCAGCCAAGATCCGGCAGCATATGGCTACACCTTC.

There are many counts of this clonotype. This chain links TRBV5-6 with TRBJ1-2, with 7 nucleotides matching TRBD1. Germline CDR1 reads SGHDT; CDR2 reads YYEEEE. V dropped 4 bases and J dropped 5; count of bases not matched to a gene: 20. The CDR3 has 18 residues. The chain's CDR3 is CASSQGQARSPYLYGYTF. CDR3 DNA sequence: TGTGCCAGCAGCCAAGGACAGGCCCGATCACCCTACCTTTATGGCTACACCTTC.

This clonotype was found many times. The gene calls are TRBV19 and TRBJ1-5, with unresolved D. Looked up from germline, CDR1 is LNHDA and CDR2 is SQIVND (reference sequence). Deletions cut 3 bases from V and 2 bases from J, with 8 bases between. This CDR3 is 14 amino acids long. CDR3 DNA sequence: TGTGCCAGTAGTATCGTTTGGGGCAATCAGCCCCAGCATTTT. Residues: CASSIVWGNQPQHF.

This clonotype was recorded at least ten times. This chain connects TRBV12-3 or TRBV12-4 to TRBJ1-5, with D perhaps matching TRBD1 (5 bases). V was trimmed by 6 bases and J by 1 base, leaving 10 bases between them. CDR3 length equals 14 residues. The CDR3 loop is CASRYRQSNQPQHF. The CDR3 bases are TGTGCCAGCAGATATCGACAGAGCAATCAGCCCCAGCATTTT.

This clonotype was picked up many times. This rearrangement joins TRBV2 to TRBJ1-2, with 10 bases identical to TRBD1. From germline, CDR1 is SNHLY and CDR2 FYNNEI. The CDR3 loop spans 14 amino acids. V lost 6 bases and J lost 4; bases outside the gene matches: 5. The CDR3: CASRIGTGAYGYTF. The CDR3 nucleotides are TGTGCCAGCAGGATCGGGACAGGGGCCTATGGCTACACCTTC.

The table lists this clonotype with a few counts. CDR3 DNA sequence: TGCAGTGCATCACCTCACAGATTGGGCACTGAAGCTTTCTTT. It codes for CSASPHRLGTEAFF. V is TRBV20-1 and J is TRBJ1-1; D not certain. Germline CDR1 and CDR2: DFQATT and SNEGSKA (reference sequence). Trimming removed 6 bases from V and 4 bases from J, with 18 bases in between. CDR3 length: 14 amino acids.

In this sample, this clonotype turned up many times. This chain joins TRBV7-9 and TRBJ2-3, with TRBD2 matching over 14 bases. The CDR3 spans 19 residues. Per germline, CDR1 SEHNR and CDR2 FQNEAQ (reference sequence). V shed 4 bases, J shed 2 bases, and the junction held 11 bases outside the gene matches. The DNA for the CDR3 is TGTGCCAGCAGCTCGATACCGGGACTAGCGGGGGAATCCACAGATACGCAGTATTTT. This codes for CASSSIPGLAGESTDTQYF.

This clonotype was counted many times. This chain joins TRBV6-1 and TRBJ2-3; 7 bases are a match to TRBD1. The CDR3 is made up of 14 amino acids. The germline V gene has CDR1 MNHNS and CDR2 SASEGT. V trimming: 6 bases; J trimming: 3 bases; junction bases outside the gene matches: 6. This CDR3 is CASRRKGATDTQYF. CDR3 bases: TGTGCCAGCAGACGCAAGGGGGCAACAGATACGCAGTATTTT.

This clonotype was picked up many times. J is TRBJ1-5 and V is TRBV23-1, with 7 bases aligning to TRBD1. TRBV23-1 is filed as an ORF, its function uncertain. The junction had 10 bases not matched to a gene; V was cut back by 2 bases and J by 3 bases. The CDR3 runs to 17 residues. The CDR3 DNA reads as TGCGCCAGCAGTCAAGAGGCCGGGACAGAGCACAATCAGCCCCAGCATTTT. Translation: CASSQEAGTEHNQPQHF.

This clonotype has a count of ten or more. CDR3 nucleotides: TGCAGTGCCCCGATTGGACAGGGGACGAGGAACACTGAAGCTTTCTTT. Its translation: CSAPIGQGTRNTEAFF. The chain joins TRBV20-1 to TRBJ1-1; TRBD1 matches 9 bases. J was trimmed by 1 base and V by 6 bases; bases with no gene match: 12. From germline, CDR1 is DFQATT and CDR2 SNEGSKA (reference sequence). The CDR3 is 16 residues long.

This clonotype was counted at least ten times. The chain couples TRBV11-2 to TRBJ2-1, with 8 bases aligning to TRBD2. The CDR3 runs 17 residues. The J segment lost 0 bases and the V segment lost 3 bases, leaving 7 bases of the junction unmatched. Germline CDR1 SGHAT, CDR2 FQNNGV. CDR3: CASSLRSGGLSYNEQFF. The CDR3 region has the DNA TGTGCCAGCAGCTTGAGGTCGGGGGGGCTCTCCTACAATGAGCAGTTCTTC. Variable domain in full (rest from reference TRBV11-2 and TRBJ2-1): EAGVAQSPRYKIIEKRQSVAFWCNPISGHATLYWYQQILGQGPKLLIQFQNNGVVDDSQLPKDRFSAERLKGVDSTLKIQPAKLEDSAVYLCASSLRSGGLSYNEQFFGPGTRLTVL.

Ten or more counts support this clonotype. The J gene is TRBJ1-1, the V gene TRBV19; D not resolved. The CDR3 is 15 residues long. V lost 4 bases and J lost 8, with 20 bases in between. Germline V gene sequence: CDR1 LNHDA, CDR2 SQIVND (reference sequence). The CDR3, as DNA: TGTGCCAGTAGTACCGGCCCGGCCAAAACCCAAGAAGCTTTCTTT. It codes for CASSTGPAKTQEAFF.

This clonotype has ten or more counts. The chain joins TRBV6-2 or TRBV6-3 to TRBJ2-3; D unresolved. Germline assignment: CDR1 MNHEY and CDR2 SVGEGT. The CDR3 covers 11 residues. The germline V and J ends were trimmed by 6 bases and 10 bases, with 11 bases remaining between them. The DNA for the CDR3 is TGTGCCAGCAGCCTCGCGGAAGCGCAGTATTTT. It codes for CASSLAEAQYF.

This clonotype was detected ten times or more. The genes are TRBV29-1 and TRBJ2-5; 7 bases match TRBD1. Per germline, CDR1 SQVTM and CDR2 ANQGSEA. V trimming: 3 bases; J trimming: 5 bases; junction bases outside the gene matches: 9. CDR3 length: 14 residues. The CDR3 DNA reads TGCAGCGTTGAGGGGACAGCCGAGATGGAGACCCAGTACTTC. Protein sequence: CSVEGTAEMETQYF.

V is TRBV20-1 and J is TRBJ2-3, with TRBD2 as a possible D gene (6 bases). CDR3 size: 12 residues. In germline, CDR1 is DFQATT, CDR2 SNEGSKA (reference sequence). The V end was cut by 0 bases, the J end by 14 bases, with 15 bases between. CDR3 residues: CSARDGGASPYF. CDR3 bases: TGCAGTGCTAGAGATGGAGGGGCTAGCCCGTATTTT.

This clonotype was detected ten times or more. The rearrangement links TRBV2 to TRBJ2-1; D is perhaps TRBD2 (5 bases). Trimming removed 5 bases at V and 12 bases at J, with 26 bases between. The CDR3 is made up of 16 amino acids. CDR1 and CDR2 from the germline V gene are SNHLY and FYNNEI. CDR3 amino acids: CASSKLAGGLGNLQFF. The CDR3 nucleotides read TGTGCCAGCAGTAAATTAGCCGGCGGGTTAGGGAACCTGCAGTTCTTC.